These T cell receptor beta chains were read from a single sample in a study of T cells after yellow fever vaccination. TCRdb independently ran MiXCR on the 5' RACE reads; one entry per CDR3 protein. The sample gives about 240,000 distinct CDR3 sequences, less than 9% of which show up once; about 0.9% is in the top ten. The sample in question was CD4+ T cells sorted from PBMCs, obtained 15 days after the yellow fever booster vaccination. The receptors stem from a man aged 25 to 40 who received the YFV17D yellow fever vaccine. The CDR3 runs from the conserved cysteine through the conserved F or W. D genes are given only for firm matches. Clone size is given for some rows only: seen once, a few or many times, or a class if the clone is expanded.

v_call	j_call	d_call	clone_size	cdr3_nt	cdr3_aa
TRBV2	TRBJ2-7	TRBD2	.	TGTGCCAGCAGAGCGGTGACTAGCGGGAGCCACGAGCAGTACTTC	CASRAVTSGSHEQYF
TRBV6-2/TRBV6-3	TRBJ2-2	.	few	TGTGCCAGCAGTTTGGGGGAGTACACCGGGGAGCTGTTTTTT	CASSLGEYTGELFF
TRBV20-1	TRBJ1-2	TRBD1	.	TGCAGTGCTGCGACAGGGGCGGGCTATGGCTACACCTTC	CSAATGAGYGYTF
TRBV30	TRBJ1-5	.	many	TGTGCCTGGAGTGGGCAGGGGATCCGTCAGCCCCAGCATTTT	CAWSGQGIRQPQHF
TRBV27	TRBJ1-1	.	few	TGTGCCAGCAGAGCAGACAGATTAGAAACTGAAGCTTTCTTT	CASRADRLETEAFF
TRBV20-1	TRBJ1-2	.	many	TGCAGTGCTTACAATAACTATGGCTACACCTTC	CSAYNNYGYTF
TRBV29-1	TRBJ2-5	.	many	TGCAGCGCCGGTGGGCAGCACCAAGAGACCCAGTACTTC	CSAGGQHQETQYF
TRBV20-1	TRBJ1-2	.	few	TGCAGTGCTAGAGGGACAGAGTATGGCTACACCTTC	CSARGTEYGYTF
TRBV5-1	TRBJ2-1	TRBD1	many	TGCGCCAGCAGCTTGGCCGGCAGGGGGTCCAATGAGCAGTTCTTC	CASSLAGRGSNEQFF
TRBV15	TRBJ1-1	TRBD1	few	TGTGCCACCAGCAAAGGGGACAGGGATTTCGTGGGGGCTTTCTTT	CATSKGDRDFVGAFF
TRBV5-1	TRBJ2-1	TRBD2	few	TGCGCCAGCAGCTCAGCCACTAGCGGGAGCAGTATAGATGAGCAGTTCTTC	CASSSATSGSSIDEQFF
TRBV5-6	TRBJ1-2	TRBD1	few	TGTGCCAGCAGCTTGGCAAGGAACAGGGGGATCTATGGCTACACCTTC	CASSLARNRGIYGYTF
TRBV9	TRBJ2-3	TRBD2	few	TGTGCCAGCAGCGGTACTAGCGGGAGAGCACCAGTCACTAGCACAGATACGCAGTATTTT	CASSGTSGRAPVTSTDTQYF
TRBV6-5	TRBJ2-4	.	few	TGTGCCAGCAGTTATCAGGGCTCCAAAAACATTCAGTACTTC	CASSYQGSKNIQYF
TRBV28	TRBJ2-7	TRBD2	.	TGTGCCAGCAGTTTATTCCAAGGACTAGCGGGACAAGAGCAGCAGTACTTC	CASSLFQGLAGQEQQYF
TRBV7-2	TRBJ2-7	.	many	TGTGCCAGCAGCTTAGCCGGGGGACGTAGGAGCTCCTACGAGCAGTACTTC	CASSLAGGRRSSYEQYF
TRBV20-1	TRBJ1-2	.	many	TGCAGTGGCCAACGAGGGGATTTAAACTATGGCTACACCTTC	CSGQRGDLNYGYTF
TRBV5-1	TRBJ2-7	.	many	TGCGCCAGCTCGGCGGGGATGTCCTACGAGCAGTACTTC	CASSAGMSYEQYF
TRBV12-3/TRBV12-4	TRBJ1-4	TRBD1	few	TGTGCCAGCAGCATTCGACAGGGGAGTCGTGAAAAACTGTTTTTT	CASSIRQGSREKLFF
TRBV24-1	TRBJ2-5	TRBD2	few	TGTGCCACCAGTGATTTAACGGGAGGGCGAGAGACCCAGTACTTC	CATSDLTGGRETQYF
TRBV9	TRBJ1-2	.	.	TGTGCCAGCAGCGTAGAGTCGGGCAGGCGGCGAAGCGCCTATGGCTACACCTTC	CASSVESGRRRSAYGYTF
TRBV6-5	TRBJ2-7	.	.	TGTGCCAGCGGAGGGGCGCGCGCCGAGCAGTACTTC	CASGGARAEQYF
TRBV4-1	TRBJ2-1	.	few	TGCGCCAGCGAACGGACTACCACCGCCCCCAATCAGCAGTTCTTC	CASERTTTAPNQQFF
TRBV7-2	TRBJ1-3	TRBD1	few	TGTGCCAGCAGCTCTAAAGGACAGGGCTCTGGAAACACCATATATTTT	CASSSKGQGSGNTIYF
TRBV20-1	TRBJ1-1	.	.	TGCAGTGTTCGCCGGGATACTGAAGCTTTCTTT	CSVRRDTEAFF
TRBV11-1	TRBJ2-7	.	few	TGTGCCAGCAGCGTAGACGTTTACGAGCAGTACTTC	CASSVDVYEQYF
TRBV7-2	TRBJ2-7	TRBD2	.	TGTGCCAGCAGCCCCACAGCGGGAACTACCTACGAGCAGTACTTC	CASSPTAGTTYEQYF
TRBV12-3/TRBV12-4	TRBJ1-5	.	many	TGTGCCAGCAGTTTAGCCTCAAATCAGCCCCAGCATTTT	CASSLASNQPQHF
TRBV20-1	TRBJ2-6	.	many	TGCAGTGCTAGTGGTGTCGGCTCCGGGGCCAACGTCCTGACTTTC	CSASGVGSGANVLTF
TRBV20-1	TRBJ2-3	.	many	TGCAGTGTCTCACATAGCCCAGATACGCAGTATTTT	CSVSHSPDTQYF
TRBV15	TRBJ2-5	.	.	TGTGCCACCAGCAGAGAGGGATGGCAGGGGGGAGAGACCCAGTACTTC	CATSREGWQGGETQYF
TRBV3-1	TRBJ2-2	.	many	TGTGCCAGCGTGGACACCGGGGAGCTGTTTTTT	CASVDTGELFF
TRBV5-4	TRBJ2-1	.	few	TGTGCCAGCAGCCCTTATGGGACCTACAATGAGCAGTTCTTC	CASSPYGTYNEQFF
TRBV15	TRBJ2-3	TRBD2	.	TGTGCCACCAGCAGAGGCGAAGGGACTAGCCTCCCAGATACGCAGTATTTT	CATSRGEGTSLPDTQYF
TRBV29-1	TRBJ2-5	TRBD2	.	TGCAGCGTTGTTAGCGGGAGTGGGACCCAGTACTTC	CSVVSGSGTQYF
TRBV30	TRBJ1-6	.	few	TGTGCCTGGAGCGACGGAAATAATTCACCCCTCCACTTT	CAWSDGNNSPLHF
TRBV12-3/TRBV12-4	TRBJ2-7	.	few	TGTGCCAGCAGTTTAAACGAGTACGAGCAGTACTTC	CASSLNEYEQYF
TRBV12-3/TRBV12-4	TRBJ2-5	.	.	TGTGCCAGCAGTTTTTTGGGGGCTGAGACCCAGTACTTC	CASSFLGAETQYF
TRBV5-1	TRBJ2-3	.	many	TGCGCCAGCACCCGTCGGGGGTACACAGATACGCAGTATTTT	CASTRRGYTDTQYF
TRBV11-2	TRBJ2-3	.	few	TGTGCCAGCAGCCGGAGGGGGGCGGCCACAGATACGCAGTATTTT	CASSRRGAATDTQYF
TRBV20-1	TRBJ2-7	.	.	TGCAGTGCTAGAGTTGCGGTGGGAGGCGAGCAGTACTTC	CSARVAVGGEQYF
TRBV7-3	TRBJ2-1	TRBD2	.	TGTGCCAGCAGCTTACTGGGTAGCGGGAGTTCTGATGAGCAGTTCTTC	CASSLLGSGSSDEQFF
TRBV7-9	TRBJ2-1	TRBD2	.	TGTGCCAGCAGCTTAGCTAGCGGGGGAGTGAATGAGCAGTTCTTC	CASSLASGGVNEQFF
TRBV6-1	TRBJ2-7	TRBD1	many	TGTGCCAGCAGGAGGACAGGGACCTACGAGCAGTACTTC	CASRRTGTYEQYF
TRBV7-6	TRBJ1-3	.	.	TGTGCCAGCAGCTTAGAACTGACATCTTCTGGAAACACCATATATTTT	CASSLELTSSGNTIYF
TRBV7-2	TRBJ2-7	TRBD1	many	TGTGCCAGCAGCCCCCGACAGGGCTACGAGCAGTACTTC	CASSPRQGYEQYF
TRBV28	TRBJ2-7	.	few	TGTGCCACCGTCTCATCCACCTACGAGCAGTACTTC	CATVSSTYEQYF
TRBV4-3	TRBJ1-1	TRBD1	many	TGCGCCAGCAGCCAAGGTACAGGGGCCCCCCGCACTGAAGCTTTCTTT	CASSQGTGAPRTEAFF
TRBV3-1	TRBJ1-1	.	many	TGTGCCAGCAGCCAAAGAGACGGTGAAGCTTTCTTT	CASSQRDGEAFF
TRBV6-1	TRBJ2-7	.	.	TGTGCCAGCAGTCAAAGGATCAGGGGCCGCCCCTACGAGCAGTACTTC	CASSQRIRGRPYEQYF
TRBV5-5	TRBJ2-5	.	few	TGTGCCAGCAGCTTCGCGGACGAAGAGACCCAGTACTTC	CASSFADEETQYF
TRBV15	TRBJ2-5	.	.	TGTGCCACCAGCAGGAGCTTACAGGGAATACAAGAGACCCAGTACTTC	CATSRSLQGIQETQYF
TRBV3-1	TRBJ2-1	TRBD2	many	TGTGCCAGCAGCACCCTAGCGGAGGGGAGGGATGAGCAGTTCTTC	CASSTLAEGRDEQFF
TRBV20-1	TRBJ1-4	.	many	TGCAGTGCTAGTTCGTCAGTTAATGAAAAACTGTTTTTT	CSASSSVNEKLFF